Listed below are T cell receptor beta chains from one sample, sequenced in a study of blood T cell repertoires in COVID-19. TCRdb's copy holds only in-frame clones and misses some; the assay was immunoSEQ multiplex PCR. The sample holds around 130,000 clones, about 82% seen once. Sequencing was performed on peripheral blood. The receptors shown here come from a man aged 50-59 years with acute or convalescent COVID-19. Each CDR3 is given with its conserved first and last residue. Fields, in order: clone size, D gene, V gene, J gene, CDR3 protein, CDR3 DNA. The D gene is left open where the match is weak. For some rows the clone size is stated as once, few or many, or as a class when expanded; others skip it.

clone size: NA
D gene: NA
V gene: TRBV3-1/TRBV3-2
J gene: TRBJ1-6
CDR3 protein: CASSQEPGNSSPLHF
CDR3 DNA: TGTGCCAGCAGCCAAGAACCGGGAAATAGCTCACCCCTCCACTTT

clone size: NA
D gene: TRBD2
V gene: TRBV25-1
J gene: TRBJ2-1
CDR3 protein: CASSPTSGNHNEQFF
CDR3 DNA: TGTGCCAGCAGTCCGACTAGCGGGAACCACAATGAGCAGTTCTTC

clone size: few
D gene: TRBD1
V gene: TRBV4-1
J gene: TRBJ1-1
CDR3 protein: CASSQTGGGAEAFF
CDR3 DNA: TGCGCCAGCAGCCAGACTGGAGGGGGCGCTGAAGCTTTCTTT

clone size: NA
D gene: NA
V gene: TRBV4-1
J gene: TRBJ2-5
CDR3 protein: CASSQDRETQYF
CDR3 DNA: TGCGCCAGCAGCCAAGACCGAGAGACCCAGTACTTC

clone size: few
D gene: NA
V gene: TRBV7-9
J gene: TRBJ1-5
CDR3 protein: CASSHNTGDQPQHF
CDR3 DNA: TGTGCCAGCAGCCATAATACAGGAGATCAGCCCCAGCATTTT

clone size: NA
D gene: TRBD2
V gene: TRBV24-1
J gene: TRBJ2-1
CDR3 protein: CATSGGPATGLDSYNEQFF
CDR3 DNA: TGTGCCACCAGTGGAGGGCCAGCTACCGGACTAGACTCCTACAATGAGCAGTTCTTC

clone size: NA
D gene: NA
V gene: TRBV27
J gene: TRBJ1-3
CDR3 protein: CASTAGGIGSGNTIYF
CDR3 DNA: TGTGCCAGCACCGCTGGAGGGATAGGGTCTGGAAACACCATATATTTT

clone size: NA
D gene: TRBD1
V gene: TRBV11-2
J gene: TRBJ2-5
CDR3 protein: CASSLYRGEGETQYF
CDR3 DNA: TGTGCCAGCAGCTTATACAGGGGAGAGGGAGAGACCCAGTACTTC

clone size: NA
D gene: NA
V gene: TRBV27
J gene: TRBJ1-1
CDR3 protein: CASSPRVNTEAFF
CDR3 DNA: TGTGCCAGCAGTCCTCGGGTGAACACTGAAGCTTTCTTT

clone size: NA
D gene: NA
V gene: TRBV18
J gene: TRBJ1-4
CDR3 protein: CASSPETRGNEKLFF
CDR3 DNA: TGTGCCAGCTCACCGGAGACCAGGGGTAATGAAAAACTGTTTTTT

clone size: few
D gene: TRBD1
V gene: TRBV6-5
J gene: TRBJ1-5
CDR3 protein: CASRAGTGGGQPQHF
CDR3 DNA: TGTGCCAGCAGGGCCGGGACAGGGGGCGGGCAGCCCCAGCATTTT

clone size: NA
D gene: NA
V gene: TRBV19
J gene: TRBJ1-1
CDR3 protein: CASSPNARIGDTEAFF
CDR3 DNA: TGTGCCAGTAGCCCCAACGCGCGGATAGGGGACACTGAAGCTTTCTTT

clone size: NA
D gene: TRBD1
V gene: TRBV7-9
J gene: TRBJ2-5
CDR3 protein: CASSLRPGGETQYF
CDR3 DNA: TGTGCCAGCAGCTTACGCCCAGGGGGAGAGACCCAGTACTTC

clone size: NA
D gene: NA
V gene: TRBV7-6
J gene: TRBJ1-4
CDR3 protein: CASSHSATGVNEKLFF
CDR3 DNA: TGTGCCAGCAGCCATTCGGCGACAGGAGTTAATGAAAAACTGTTTTTT

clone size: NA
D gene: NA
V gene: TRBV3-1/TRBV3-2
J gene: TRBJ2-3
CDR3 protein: CASSQGGDTQYF
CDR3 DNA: TGTGCCAGCAGCCAAGGCGGAGATACGCAGTATTTT

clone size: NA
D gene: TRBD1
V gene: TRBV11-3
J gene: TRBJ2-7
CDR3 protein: CASTLRQGITYEQYF
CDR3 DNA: TGTGCCAGCACCTTGAGACAGGGGATAACCTACGAGCAGTACTTC

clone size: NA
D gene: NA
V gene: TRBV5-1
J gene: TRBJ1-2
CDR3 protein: CASSLDPGAGGYTF
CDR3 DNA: TGCGCCAGCAGCTTGGATCCAGGGGCTGGTGGCTACACCTTC

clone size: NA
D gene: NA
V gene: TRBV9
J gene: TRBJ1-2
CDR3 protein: CASRSYQGYGYTF
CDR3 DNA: TGTGCCAGCAGATCCTACCAGGGGTATGGCTACACCTTC

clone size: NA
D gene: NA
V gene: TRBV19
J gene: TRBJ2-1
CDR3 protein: CASSTSASSYNEQFF
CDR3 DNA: TGTGCCAGTAGTACTAGCGCGAGCTCCTACAATGAGCAGTTCTTC

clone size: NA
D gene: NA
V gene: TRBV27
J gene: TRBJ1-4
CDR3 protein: CASSTVGEKLFF
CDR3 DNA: TGTGCCAGCAGCACGGTCGGTGAAAAACTGTTTTTT

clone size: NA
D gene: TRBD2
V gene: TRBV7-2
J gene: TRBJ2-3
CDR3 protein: CASSSRTSGGSTDTQYF
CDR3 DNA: TGTGCCAGCAGCTCCCGAACTAGCGGGGGTAGCACAGATACGCAGTATTTT

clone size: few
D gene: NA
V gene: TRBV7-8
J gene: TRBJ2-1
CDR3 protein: CASSLGVAGSSYNEQFF
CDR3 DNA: TGTGCCAGCAGCTTAGGCGTCGCAGGCAGCTCCTACAATGAGCAGTTCTTC

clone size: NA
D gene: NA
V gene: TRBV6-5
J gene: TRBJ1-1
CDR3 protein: CASSYSMSRTEAFF
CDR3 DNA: TGTGCCAGCAGTTACTCGATGAGCAGGACTGAAGCTTTCTTT

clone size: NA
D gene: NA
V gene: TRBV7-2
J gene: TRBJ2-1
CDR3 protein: CASSLVTGNEQFF
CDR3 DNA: TGTGCCAGCAGCTTAGTGACAGGCAATGAGCAGTTCTTC

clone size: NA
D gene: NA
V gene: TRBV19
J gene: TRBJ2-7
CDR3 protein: CASSIEVQPPHEQYF
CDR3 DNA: TGTGCCAGTAGTATAGAAGTACAGCCGCCCCACGAGCAGTACTTC

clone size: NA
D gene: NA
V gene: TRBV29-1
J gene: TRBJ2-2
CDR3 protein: CSASQKRGNTGELFF
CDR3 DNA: TGCAGCGCCTCCCAAAAAAGGGGGAACACCGGGGAGCTGTTTTTT

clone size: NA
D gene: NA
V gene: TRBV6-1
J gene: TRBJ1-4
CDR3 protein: CASSEGQDEKLFF
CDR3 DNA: TGTGCCAGCAGTGAAGGGCAGGATGAAAAACTGTTTTTT

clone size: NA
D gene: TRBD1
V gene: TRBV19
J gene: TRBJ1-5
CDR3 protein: CASSIERGTGDQPQHF
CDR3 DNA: TGTGCCAGTAGTATAGAACGCGGGACAGGGGATCAGCCCCAGCATTTT

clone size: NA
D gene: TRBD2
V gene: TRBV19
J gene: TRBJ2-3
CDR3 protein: CASSTRLAALSTDTQYF
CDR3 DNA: TGTGCCAGTAGTACCAGACTAGCGGCCCTGAGCACAGATACGCAGTATTTT